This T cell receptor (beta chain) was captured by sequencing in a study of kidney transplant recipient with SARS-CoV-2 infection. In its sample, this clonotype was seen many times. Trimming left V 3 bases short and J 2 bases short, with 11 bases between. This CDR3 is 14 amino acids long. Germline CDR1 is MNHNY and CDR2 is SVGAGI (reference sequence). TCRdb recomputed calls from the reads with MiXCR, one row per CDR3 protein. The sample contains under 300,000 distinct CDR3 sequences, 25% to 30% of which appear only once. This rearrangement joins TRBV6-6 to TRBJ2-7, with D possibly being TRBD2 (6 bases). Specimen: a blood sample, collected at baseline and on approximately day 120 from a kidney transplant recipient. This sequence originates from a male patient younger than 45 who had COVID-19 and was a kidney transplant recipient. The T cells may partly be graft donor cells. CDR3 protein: CASSYGSGAYEQYF. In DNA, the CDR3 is TGTGCCAGCAGTTATGGTAGCGGAGCCTACGAGCAGTACTTC.